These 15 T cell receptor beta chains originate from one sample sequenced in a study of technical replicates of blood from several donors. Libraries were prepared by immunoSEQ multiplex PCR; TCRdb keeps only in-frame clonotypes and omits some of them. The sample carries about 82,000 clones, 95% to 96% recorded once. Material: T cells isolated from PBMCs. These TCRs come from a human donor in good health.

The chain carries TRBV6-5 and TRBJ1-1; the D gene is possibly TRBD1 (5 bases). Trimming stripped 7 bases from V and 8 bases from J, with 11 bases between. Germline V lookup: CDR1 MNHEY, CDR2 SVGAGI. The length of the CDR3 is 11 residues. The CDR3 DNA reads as TGTGCCAGCACCCGGGGGGGGGAAGCTTTCTTT. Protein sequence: CASTRGGEAFF.

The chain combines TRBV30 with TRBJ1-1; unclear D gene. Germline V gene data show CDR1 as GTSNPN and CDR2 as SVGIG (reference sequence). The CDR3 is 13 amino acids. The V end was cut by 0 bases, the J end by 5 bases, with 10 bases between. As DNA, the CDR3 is TGTGCCTGGAGTGTATCGGGTTGGACTGAAGCTTTCTTT. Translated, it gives CAWSVSGWTEAFF.

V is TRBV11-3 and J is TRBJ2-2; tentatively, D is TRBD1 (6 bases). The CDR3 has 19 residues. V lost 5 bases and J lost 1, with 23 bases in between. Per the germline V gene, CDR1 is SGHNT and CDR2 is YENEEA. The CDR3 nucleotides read TGTGCCAGCAGCCTACCGTGGGACGGACAGCATAGGAACACCGGGGAGCTGTTTTTT. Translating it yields CASSLPWDGQHRNTGELFF.

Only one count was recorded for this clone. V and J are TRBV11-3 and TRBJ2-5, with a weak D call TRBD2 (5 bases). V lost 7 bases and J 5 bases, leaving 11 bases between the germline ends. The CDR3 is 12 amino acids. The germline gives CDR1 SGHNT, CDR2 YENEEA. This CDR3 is CASKEGAETQYF. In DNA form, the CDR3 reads TGTGCCAGCAAAGAGGGAGCTGAGACCCAGTACTTC.

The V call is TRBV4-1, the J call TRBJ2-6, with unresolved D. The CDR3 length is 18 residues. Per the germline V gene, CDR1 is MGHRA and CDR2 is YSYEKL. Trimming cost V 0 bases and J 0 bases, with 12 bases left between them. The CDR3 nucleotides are TGCGCCAGCAGCCAAGAACAGTCCTCCTTCTCTGGGGCCAACGTCCTGACTTTC. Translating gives CASSQEQSSFSGANVLTF.

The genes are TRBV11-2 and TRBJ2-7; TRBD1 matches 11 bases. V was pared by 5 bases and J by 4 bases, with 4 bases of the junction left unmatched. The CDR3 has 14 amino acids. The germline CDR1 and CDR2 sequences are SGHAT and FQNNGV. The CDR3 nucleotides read TGTGCCAGCAGCCGGGACAGGGGGGCTTACGAGCAGTACTTC. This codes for CASSRDRGAYEQYF.

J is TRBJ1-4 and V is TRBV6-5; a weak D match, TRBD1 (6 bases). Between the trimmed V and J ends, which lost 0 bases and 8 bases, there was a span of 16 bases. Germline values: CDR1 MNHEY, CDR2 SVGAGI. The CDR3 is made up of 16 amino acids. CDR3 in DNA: TGTGCCAGCAGTTACTCGATAGGCCAGGGGAAGGAAAAACTGTTTTTT. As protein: CASSYSIGQGKEKLFF.

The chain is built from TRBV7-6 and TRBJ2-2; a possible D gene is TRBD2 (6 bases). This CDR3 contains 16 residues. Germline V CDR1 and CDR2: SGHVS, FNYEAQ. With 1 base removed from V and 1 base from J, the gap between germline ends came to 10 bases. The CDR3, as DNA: TGTGCCAGCAGCTTAGTCGGGAGACAGAACACCGGGGAGCTGTTTTTT. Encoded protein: CASSLVGRQNTGELFF.

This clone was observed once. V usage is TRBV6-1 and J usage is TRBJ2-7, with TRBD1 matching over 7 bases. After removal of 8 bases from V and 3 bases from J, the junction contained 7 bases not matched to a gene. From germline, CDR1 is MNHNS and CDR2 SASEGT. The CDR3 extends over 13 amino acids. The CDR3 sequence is CASLGAGGYEQYF. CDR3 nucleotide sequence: TGTGCCAGCCTTGGGGCAGGGGGCTACGAGCAGTACTTC.

The CDR3 here is CASRRTVTYEQYF. The CDR3 DNA reads as TGTGCCAGCAGACGGACAGTAACCTACGAGCAGTACTTC. The genes are TRBV11-3 and TRBJ2-7, with D perhaps matching TRBD1 (6 bases). CDR3 length: 13 amino acids. V dropped 6 bases and J dropped 2 bases, with 11 bases sitting between them. The germline V gene has CDR1 SGHNT and CDR2 YENEEA.

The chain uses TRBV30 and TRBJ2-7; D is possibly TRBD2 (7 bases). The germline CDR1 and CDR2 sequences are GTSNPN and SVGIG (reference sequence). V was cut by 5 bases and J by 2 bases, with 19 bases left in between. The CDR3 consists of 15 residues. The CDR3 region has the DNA TGTGCCTGGTTTGGGCCCGGGGGGCGAACCTACGAGCAGTACTTC. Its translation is CAWFGPGGRTYEQYF.

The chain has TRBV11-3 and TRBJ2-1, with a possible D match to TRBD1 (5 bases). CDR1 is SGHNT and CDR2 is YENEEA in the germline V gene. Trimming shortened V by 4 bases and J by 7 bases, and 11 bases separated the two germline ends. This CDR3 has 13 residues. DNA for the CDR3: TGTGCCAGCAGCTCCCCAGGGCTGAATGAGCAGTTCTTC. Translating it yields CASSSPGLNEQFF.

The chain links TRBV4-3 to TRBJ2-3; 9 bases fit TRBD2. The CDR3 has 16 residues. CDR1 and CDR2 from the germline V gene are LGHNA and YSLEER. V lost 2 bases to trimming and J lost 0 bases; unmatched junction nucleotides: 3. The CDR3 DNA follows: TGCGCCAGCAGCCAAAGCCTAGCGGGAAGCACAGATACGCAGTATTTT. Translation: CASSQSLAGSTDTQYF.

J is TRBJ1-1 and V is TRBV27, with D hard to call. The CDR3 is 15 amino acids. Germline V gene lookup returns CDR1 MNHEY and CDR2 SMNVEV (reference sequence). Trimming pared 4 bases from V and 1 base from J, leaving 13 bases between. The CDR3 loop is CASSYTGNSNTEAFF. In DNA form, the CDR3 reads TGTGCCAGCAGTTACACCGGGAACTCGAACACTGAAGCTTTCTTT.

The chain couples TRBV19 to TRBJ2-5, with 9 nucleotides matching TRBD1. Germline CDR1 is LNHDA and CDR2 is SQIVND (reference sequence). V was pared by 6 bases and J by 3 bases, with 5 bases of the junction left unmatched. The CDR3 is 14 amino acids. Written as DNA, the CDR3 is TGTGCCAGTAGGGGGGGACAGGGAAAAGAGACCCAGTACTTC. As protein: CASRGGQGKETQYF. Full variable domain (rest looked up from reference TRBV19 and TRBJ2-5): DGGITQSPKYLFRKEGQNVTLSCEQNLNHDAMYWYRQDPGQGLRLIYYSQIVNDFQKGDIAEGYSVSREKKESFPLTVTSAQKNPTAFYLCASRGGQGKETQYFGPGTRLLVL.